These 26 T cell receptor beta chains share one sample of origin, sequenced in a study of blood T cell repertoires in COVID-19. TCRdb's copy holds only in-frame clones and misses some; the assay was immunoSEQ multiplex PCR. The table shows about 21,000 clones, with almost 90% occurring only once. Sample: peripheral blood. The origin of the receptors is a human donor in a cohort sampled during active COVID-19.

The chain recombines TRBV25-1 with TRBJ2-5, with D unresolved. V lost 3 bases, J lost 6 bases, and 8 bases lay in between. The CDR3 is 12 residues long. Germline V CDR1 and CDR2: MGHDK, SYGVNS. Here the CDR3 DNA reads TGTGCCAGCAGTGATGGAGCAAAGACCCAGTACTTC. Translation gives CASSDGAKTQYF.

The V gene is TRBV29-1, the J gene TRBJ1-2; 8 nucleotides line up with TRBD1. V lost 6 bases and J lost 8; bases outside the gene matches: 5. Germline lookup yields CDR1 SQVTM and CDR2 ANQGSEA. The CDR3 spans 11 residues. As DNA, the CDR3 is TGCAGCGTGGACAGGGCCAACGGCTACACCTTC. It is translated as CSVDRANGYTF.

The V gene is TRBV2, the J gene TRBJ1-1, with D possibly TRBD1 on 6 matching bases. CDR1 is SNHLY, CDR2 FYNNEI, per germline. Trimming removed 7 bases at V and 4 bases at J, with 19 bases between. The CDR3 is made up of 15 amino acids. The CDR3 region is CASNVQGGGGTEAFF. For the CDR3, the DNA is TGTGCCAGCAATGTACAGGGTGGGGGTGGCACTGAAGCTTTCTTT.

This chain connects TRBV27 to TRBJ2-7, with 7 bases fitting TRBD2. V shed 3 bases and J 2 bases; nucleotides not matched to a gene: 7. Germline CDR1 MNHEY, CDR2 SMNVEV (reference sequence). CDR3 length equals 15 residues. The CDR3: CASSLVTSWPYEQYF. Written as DNA, the CDR3 is TGTGCCAGCAGTTTGGTGACTAGCTGGCCCTACGAGCAGTACTTC.

This chain links TRBV4-1 with TRBJ1-1; TRBD1 aligns across 10 bases. V shed 1 base, J shed 4 bases, and the junction held 0 bases outside the gene matches. Per the germline V gene, CDR1 is MGHRA and CDR2 is YSYEKL. CDR3 length equals 14 residues. CDR3 sequence reads: CASSQGQGATEAFF. The CDR3 DNA reads TGCGCCAGCAGCCAAGGACAGGGGGCCACTGAAGCTTTCTTT.

On this clone itself: This same CDR3 is encoded by further DNA sequences in the sample. The V and J genes are TRBV3-1 (or the pseudogene TRBV3-2) and TRBJ2-7; 7 bases map to TRBD1. Looked up from germline, CDR1 is LGHDT and CDR2 is YNNKEL (reference sequence). The CDR3 sequence is 14 residues long. With V trimmed by 1 base and J by 2 bases, 2 bases remained unmatched. CDR3 amino acids: CASSQAGTAYEQYF. The CDR3 coding sequence is TGTGCCAGCAGCCAAGCCGGGACAGCCTACGAGCAGTACTTC.

The chain links TRBV19 to TRBJ2-3; D unclear. Trimming cost V 3 bases and J 1 base, with 5 bases left between them. The germline V gene encodes CDR1 LNHDA and CDR2 SQIVND (reference sequence). The CDR3 is 13 residues long. CDR3 sequence reads: CASSMSGTDTQYF. The CDR3 DNA follows: TGTGCCAGTAGTATGAGTGGCACAGATACGCAGTATTTT.

The CDR3 sequence: CASSKDRMASGSTEDTQYF. The CDR3 DNA sequence: TGTGCCAGCAGCAAAGATCGTATGGCTAGCGGTAGCACGGAAGATACGCAGTATTTT. This chain links TRBV21-1 with TRBJ2-3; the table names TRBD2, a call not compared with the DNA. TRBV21-1 is noted as a pseudogene. This CDR3 has 19 amino acids.

The chain employs TRBV7-2 and TRBJ1-2, with 7 bases fitting TRBD1. CDR1 and CDR2 (germline): SGHTA, FQGNSA. The CDR3 runs to 14 residues. J was trimmed by 6 bases and V by 2 bases; bases with no gene match: 6. The CDR3 DNA is TGTGCCAGCAGCTTAAGCGGACAGGTGAATGGCTACACCTTC. Encoded protein: CASSLSGQVNGYTF.

The sample holds one count of this clone. The chain links TRBV1 to TRBJ1-6; TRBD1, the D gene given by the table, was not confirmed from the DNA. TRBV1 is recorded as a pseudogene. The CDR3 sequence is 20 residues long. CDR3 amino acids: CTSSQEAPGQRRDRGSPLHF. CDR3 sequence (DNA): TGCACCAGCAGCCAAGAGGCCCCGGGACAGCGACGGGATCGGGGTTCACCCCTCCACTTT.

This clone was observed a single time. The chain couples TRBV6-2 or TRBV6-3 to TRBJ1-1, with a possible D match to TRBD1 (5 bases). Germline lookup yields CDR1 MNHEY and CDR2 SVGEGT. The V end was cut by 2 bases, the J end by 0 bases, with 13 bases between. CDR3 length equals 16 residues. The CDR3 reads CASSYPNRGLNTEAFF. DNA for the CDR3: TGTGCCAGCAGTTACCCCAACCGGGGGTTGAACACTGAAGCTTTCTTT.

The V call is TRBV4-1, the J call TRBJ2-7; D unresolved. The germline gives CDR1 MGHRA, CDR2 YSYEKL. Between the trimmed V and J ends, which lost 1 base and 0 bases, there was a span of 7 bases. This CDR3 spans 14 amino acids. CDR3 bases: TGCGCCAGCAGCCAAGGGGCAGACTCCTACGAGCAGTACTTC. It codes for CASSQGADSYEQYF.

The rearrangement links TRBV3-1 (or the pseudogene TRBV3-2) to TRBJ2-2; tentative D call: TRBD2 (6 bases). This CDR3 is built from 13 residues. V was cut by 4 bases and J by 6 bases, with 9 bases left in between. In germline, CDR1 is LGHDT, CDR2 YNNKEL (reference sequence). This CDR3 reads CASSPTSAGELFF. The CDR3 coding sequence is TGTGCCAGCAGCCCGACTAGTGCCGGGGAGCTGTTTTTT.

This chain connects TRBV5-4 to TRBJ1-6; D is possibly TRBD1 (6 bases). Trimming stripped 4 bases from V and 5 bases from J, with 13 bases between. Germline CDR1 SGHNT, CDR2 YYREEE (reference sequence). CDR3 length equals 15 residues. CDR3 amino acids: CASSIRTANNSPLHF. The CDR3 nucleotides read TGTGCCAGCAGCATTCGGACAGCCAATAATTCACCCCTCCACTTT.

The chain is built from TRBV30 and TRBJ2-1; 10 bases map to TRBD2. After removal of 2 bases from V and 8 bases from J, the junction contained 12 bases not matched to a gene. The CDR3 spans 16 residues. The germline CDR1 and CDR2 sequences are GTSNPN and SVGIG (reference sequence). The CDR3 protein is CAWSSGISGGVHEQFF. For the CDR3, the DNA is TGTGCCTGGAGTTCGGGGATAAGCGGGGGGGTCCATGAGCAGTTCTTC.

The chain employs TRBV10-2 and TRBJ1-5, with TRBD1 matching 10 bases. The CDR3 contains 17 residues. CDR1 is WSHSY and CDR2 is SAAADI in the germline V gene. V shed 0 bases and J 6 bases; nucleotides not matched to a gene: 8. CDR3 in DNA: TGCGCCAGCAGTGAGTCAGCTGGGGACAGGGGAATTCAGCCCCAGCATTTT. This translates into CASSESAGDRGIQPQHF.

The rearrangement uses TRBV6-6 and TRBJ2-5; 10 bases line up with TRBD2. The CDR3 is 15 residues long. Germline V gene sequence: CDR1 MNHNY, CDR2 SVGAGI (reference sequence). V trimming: 8 bases; J trimming: 3 bases; junction bases outside the gene matches: 9. CDR3 loop: CASGLPTSGEETQYF. The CDR3 region has the DNA TGTGCCAGCGGGCTTCCAACTAGCGGGGAAGAGACCCAGTACTTC.

The chain carries TRBV5-1 and TRBJ1-2; TRBD1 matches at 11 bases. The CDR3 extends over 14 amino acids. With 5 bases clipped from V and 8 bases from J, the junction kept 8 bases outside the gene matches. The germline V gene encodes CDR1 SGHRS and CDR2 YFSETQ. Here the CDR3 reads CASRPGQGAGGYTF. CDR3 coding DNA: TGCGCCAGCAGGCCCGGACAGGGGGCAGGCGGCTACACCTTC. Filled out from reference TRBV5-1 and TRBJ1-2, the complete variable domain reads KAGVTQTPRYLIKTRGQQVTLSCSPISGHRSVSWYQQTPGQGLQFLFEYFSETQRNKGNFPGRFSGRQFSNSRSEMNVSTLELGDSALYLCASRPGQGAGGYTFGSGTRLTVV.

For the CDR3, the DNA is TGCGCCAGCAGCCAAGGACAGGTGGGGGACTACGAGCAGTACTTC. This sequence encodes CASSQGQVGDYEQYF. The V and J genes are TRBV4-1 and TRBJ2-7; TRBD1 might be the D (6 bases). The length of the CDR3 is 15 residues. Germline V gives CDR1 MGHRA, CDR2 YSYEKL. Trimming pared 1 base from V and 3 bases from J, leaving 13 bases between.

This clone was recorded once. This chain links TRBV9 with TRBJ1-2, with 8 bases identical to TRBD1. The CDR3 sequence is 16 residues long. CDR1 SGDLS and CDR2 YYNGEE come from the germline V gene. V shed 0 bases, J shed 4 bases, and the junction held 8 bases outside the gene matches. The CDR3 DNA reads as TGTGCCAGCAGCGTAGCTACAGGGGGTTCGGTCTATGGCTACACCTTC. It codes for CASSVATGGSVYGYTF.

The rearrangement links TRBV5-1 to TRBJ2-5, with D unclear. Trimming cost V 0 bases and J 3 bases, with 9 bases left between them. Germline V gene data show CDR1 as SGHRS and CDR2 as YFSETQ. This CDR3 contains 14 residues. The CDR3, as DNA: TGCGCCAGCAGCTTGGAACAGCTAAAAGAGACCCAGTACTTC. Translated: CASSLEQLKETQYF.

This clone is large by share. V is TRBV18 and J is TRBJ2-7, with 8 bases matching TRBD1. Trimming at V came to 2 bases and at J to 6 bases, leaving 12 bases not matched to a gene. The CDR3 has 16 amino acids. Germline CDR1 reads KGHSH; CDR2 reads LQKENI. Here the CDR3 DNA reads TGTGCCAGCTCACCAAGCCCCGCAGGGGGCGTTATCGAGCAGTACTTC. It encodes CASSPSPAGGVIEQYF.

For the CDR3, the DNA is TGTGCCAGCAGCTTGAATACAGGCGGAAAGCAGTATTTT. As protein: CASSLNTGGKQYF. The chain joins TRBV5-4 to TRBJ2-3; perhaps TRBD1 as D (5 bases). The germline V and J ends were trimmed by 1 base and 11 bases, with 14 bases remaining between them. This CDR3 has 13 residues. CDR1 and CDR2 from the germline V gene are SGHNT and YYREEE (reference sequence).

The V gene is TRBV10-3, the J gene TRBJ1-2; the D is unclear. CDR1 and CDR2 (germline): ENHRY, SYGVKD. The CDR3 runs 20 residues. Between the trimmed V and J ends, which lost 0 bases and 3 bases, there was a span of 26 bases. The DNA of the CDR3 is TGTGCCATCAGTGAGTCGCTCGCAGGCCTCACCCGCGAGCCCGACTATGGCTACACCTTC. As protein: CAISESLAGLTREPDYGYTF.

The chain employs TRBV3-1 (or the pseudogene TRBV3-2) and TRBJ2-1, with TRBD2 matching 16 bases. CDR3 length: 19 amino acids. V lost 4 bases to trimming and J lost 2 bases; unmatched junction nucleotides: 8. Germline CDR1 and CDR2: LGHDT and YNNKEL (reference sequence). This CDR3 reads CASSRRGLAGGPTYNEQFF. The CDR3 DNA follows: TGTGCCAGCAGCCGCCGGGGACTAGCGGGGGGGCCTACCTACAATGAGCAGTTCTTC.

V and J are TRBV30 and TRBJ2-3; no clear D gene. Trimming removed 4 bases from V and 5 bases from J, with 7 bases in between. The CDR3 has 11 residues. Looked up from germline, CDR1 is GTSNPN and CDR2 is SVGIG (reference sequence). The CDR3 sequence is CAWKSGDTQYF. DNA of the CDR3: TGTGCCTGGAAGAGTGGAGATACGCAGTATTTT.